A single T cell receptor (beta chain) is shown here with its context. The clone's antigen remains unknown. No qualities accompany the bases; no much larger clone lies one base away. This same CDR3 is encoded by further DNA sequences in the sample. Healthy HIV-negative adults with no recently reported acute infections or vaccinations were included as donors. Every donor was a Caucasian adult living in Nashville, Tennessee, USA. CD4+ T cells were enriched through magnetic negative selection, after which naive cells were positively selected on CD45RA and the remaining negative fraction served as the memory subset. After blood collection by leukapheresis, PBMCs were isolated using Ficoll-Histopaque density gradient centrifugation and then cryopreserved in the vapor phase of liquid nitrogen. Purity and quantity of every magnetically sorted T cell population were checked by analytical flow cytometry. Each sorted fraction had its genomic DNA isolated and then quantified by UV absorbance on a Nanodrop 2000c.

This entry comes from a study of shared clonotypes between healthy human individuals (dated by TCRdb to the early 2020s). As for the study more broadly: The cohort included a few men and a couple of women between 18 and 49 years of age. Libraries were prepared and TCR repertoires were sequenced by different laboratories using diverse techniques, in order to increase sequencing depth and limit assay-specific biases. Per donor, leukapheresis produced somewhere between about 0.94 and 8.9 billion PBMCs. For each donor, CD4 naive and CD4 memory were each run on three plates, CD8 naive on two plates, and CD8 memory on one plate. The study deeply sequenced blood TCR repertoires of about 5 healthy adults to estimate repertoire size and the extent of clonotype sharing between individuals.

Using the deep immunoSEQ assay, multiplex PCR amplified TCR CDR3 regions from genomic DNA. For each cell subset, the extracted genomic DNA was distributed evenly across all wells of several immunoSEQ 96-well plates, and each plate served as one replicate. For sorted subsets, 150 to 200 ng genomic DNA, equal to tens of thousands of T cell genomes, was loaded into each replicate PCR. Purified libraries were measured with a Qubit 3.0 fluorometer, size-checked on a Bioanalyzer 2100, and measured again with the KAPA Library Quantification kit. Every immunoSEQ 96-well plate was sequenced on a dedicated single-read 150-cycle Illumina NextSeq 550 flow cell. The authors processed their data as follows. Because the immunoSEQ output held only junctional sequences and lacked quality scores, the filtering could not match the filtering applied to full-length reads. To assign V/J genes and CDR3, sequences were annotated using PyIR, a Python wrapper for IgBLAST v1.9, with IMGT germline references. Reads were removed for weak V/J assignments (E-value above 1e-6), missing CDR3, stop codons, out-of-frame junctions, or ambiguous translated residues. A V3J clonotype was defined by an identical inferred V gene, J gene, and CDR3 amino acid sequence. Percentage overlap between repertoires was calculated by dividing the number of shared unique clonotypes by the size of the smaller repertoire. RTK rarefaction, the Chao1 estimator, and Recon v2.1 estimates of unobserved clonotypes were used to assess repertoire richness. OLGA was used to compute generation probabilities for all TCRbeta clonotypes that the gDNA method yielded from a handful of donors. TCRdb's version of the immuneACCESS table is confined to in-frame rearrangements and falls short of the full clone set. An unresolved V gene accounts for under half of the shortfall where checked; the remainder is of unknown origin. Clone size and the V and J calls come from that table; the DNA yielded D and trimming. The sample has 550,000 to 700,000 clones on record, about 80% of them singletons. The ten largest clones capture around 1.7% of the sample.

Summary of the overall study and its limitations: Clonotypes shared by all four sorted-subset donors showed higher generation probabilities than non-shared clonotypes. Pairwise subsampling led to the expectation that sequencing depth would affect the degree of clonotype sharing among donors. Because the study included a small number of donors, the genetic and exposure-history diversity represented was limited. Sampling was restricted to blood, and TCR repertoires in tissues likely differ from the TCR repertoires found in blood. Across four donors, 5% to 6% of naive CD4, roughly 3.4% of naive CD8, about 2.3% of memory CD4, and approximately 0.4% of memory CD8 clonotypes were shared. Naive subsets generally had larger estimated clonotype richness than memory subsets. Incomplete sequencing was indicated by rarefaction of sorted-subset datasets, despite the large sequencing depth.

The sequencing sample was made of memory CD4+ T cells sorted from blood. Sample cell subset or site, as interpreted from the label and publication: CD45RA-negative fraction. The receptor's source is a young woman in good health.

This receptor has the CDR3 CASSLGGAGSYEQYF. The sequenced DNA is TGTGCCAGCAGCTTAGGCGGGGCTGGTTCCTACGAGCAGTACTTC. Recombination connected TRBV11-2 to TRBJ2-7; possibly the D gene is TRBD2, per 6 matching bases. For CDR1 and CDR2, the germline V gene lists SGHAT and FQNNGV. The CDR3 spans 15 residues, from the cysteine through the phenylalanine. The read is trimmed to its CDR3 DNA, 45 bases read in frame from base 1. V lost 1 base and J lost 1 base; the stretch between them is 11 bases long.